Below, one T cell receptor (beta chain) is given with its context. The antigen is undetermined. This record comes from a study of T cell responses to AZD1222 COVID-19 vaccine. The study, taken as a whole, reports: Clonal diversity was possibly underestimated, and white British individuals and females predominated among donors.

CDR1 SGHNT and CDR2 YYREEE come from the germline V gene (reference sequence). With 5 bases clipped from V and 3 bases from J, the junction kept 7 bases outside the gene matches. The length of the CDR3 is 14 residues. Repertoires were generated with immunoSEQ multiplex PCR, while TCRdb's copy carries only in-frame clones and drops some. The table includes about 120,000 clones, about 86% detected once. The sample in question was peripheral blood, obtained 28 days after the second AZD1222 dose. The source of this sequence is an adult who received the AZD1222 COVID-19 vaccine. The chain has TRBV5-4 and TRBJ2-7, with 8 bases aligning to TRBD1. For the CDR3, the DNA is TGTGCCAGCAGAAATACCGGGACAGGCTACGAGCAGTACTTC. It yields the protein CASRNTGTGYEQYF.